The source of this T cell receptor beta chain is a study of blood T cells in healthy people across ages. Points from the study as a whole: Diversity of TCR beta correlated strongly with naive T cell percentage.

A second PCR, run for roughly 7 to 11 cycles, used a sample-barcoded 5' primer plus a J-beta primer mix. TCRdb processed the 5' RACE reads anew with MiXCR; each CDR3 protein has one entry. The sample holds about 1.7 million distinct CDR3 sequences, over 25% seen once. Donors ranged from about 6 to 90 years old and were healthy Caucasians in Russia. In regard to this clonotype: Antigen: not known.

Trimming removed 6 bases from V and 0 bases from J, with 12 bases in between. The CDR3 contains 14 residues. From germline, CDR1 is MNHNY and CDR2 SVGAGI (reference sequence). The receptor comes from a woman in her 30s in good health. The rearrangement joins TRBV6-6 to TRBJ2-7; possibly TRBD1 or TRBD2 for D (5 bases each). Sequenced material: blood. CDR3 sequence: CASRWGFSSYEQYF. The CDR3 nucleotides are TGTGCCAGCAGGTGGGGGTTCTCCTCCTACGAGCAGTACTTC.